The following is a T cell receptor (beta chain) sequence with its context. Trimming took 5 bases from V and 1 from J, leaving 25 bases between them. Germline V gene data show CDR1 as SGHAT and CDR2 as FQNNGV. CDR3 length equals 19 residues. The data belong to a study of blood T cell repertoires in COVID-19. As for the study in general: COVID-19 samples, acute and convalescent, were from the United States, Italy and Spain. Sources were T cells, B-cell-depleted T cells, or PBMCs; the material itself was cDNA or gDNA.

Original analysis: Researchers report that nucleated cell counts were estimated from reference gene primer amplification. The table came from immunoSEQ multiplex PCR; TCRdb's copy has only in-frame clones and leaves some out. The V and J calls and clone size are taken from that table; D and trimming were inferred from the DNA. The table lists some 130,000 clones, nearly 85% of them singletons. This chain joins TRBV11-2 and TRBJ2-3, with D maybe TRBD1 (5 bases). This TCR came from a human donor in a cohort sampled during active COVID-19. What was sequenced was peripheral blood. CDR3 sequence: CASSGDQGQPPARTDTQYF. For the CDR3, the DNA is TGTGCCAGCAGCGGGGATCAGGGCCAACCCCCCGCTCGCACAGATACGCAGTATTTT.